Sequencing of this T cell receptor beta chain was carried out in a study of blood T cells in healthy people across ages. Study results and caveats: Unsorted PBMC material precluded a definitive naive versus antigen-experienced comparison. Diversity estimates from one million T cells were considered underestimates. A roughly linear fall in TCR beta diversity per million T cells was seen with increasing age.

This clonotype was counted a few times. Its antigen is unidentified. The CDR3 contains 12 residues. Trimming took 4 bases from V and 7 from J, leaving 10 bases between them. Germline V lookup: CDR1 SGHRS, CDR2 YFSETQ. The donors, healthy Caucasians from Russia, were aged roughly 6 to 95. Primers used in a second PCR of roughly 6 to 12 cycles were a sample-barcoded 5' primer and a J-beta primer mix. TCRdb passed the 5' RACE reads through MiXCR, listing each CDR3 protein once. The profile covers about 1.7 million distinct CDR3 sequences, with roughly 27% appearing a single time and 7.7% taken by the ten largest.

The TCR originated in a woman aged 30 to 39 in good health. The specimen sequenced was blood. This chain links TRBV5-1 with TRBJ2-3; no definite D call. CDR3 amino acids: CASSATLNTQYF. DNA for the CDR3: TGCGCCAGCAGCGCCACCCTGAATACGCAGTATTTT.